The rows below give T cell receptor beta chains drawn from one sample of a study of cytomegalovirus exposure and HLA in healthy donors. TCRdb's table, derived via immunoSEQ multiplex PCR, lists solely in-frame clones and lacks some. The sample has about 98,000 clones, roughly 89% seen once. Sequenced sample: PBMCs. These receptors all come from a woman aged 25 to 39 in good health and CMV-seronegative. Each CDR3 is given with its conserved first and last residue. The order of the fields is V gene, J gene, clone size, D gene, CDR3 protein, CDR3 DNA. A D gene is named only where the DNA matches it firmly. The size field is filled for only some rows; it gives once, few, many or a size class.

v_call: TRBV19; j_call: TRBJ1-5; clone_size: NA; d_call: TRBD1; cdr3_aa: CASSGQGGRSNQPQHF; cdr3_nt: TGTGCCAGTAGCGGACAGGGGGGCCGGAGCAATCAGCCCCAGCATTTT
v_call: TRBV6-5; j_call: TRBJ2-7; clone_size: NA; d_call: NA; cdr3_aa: CASSEGGHTYEQYF; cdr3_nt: TGTGCCAGCAGTGAAGGGGGACACACCTACGAGCAGTACTTC
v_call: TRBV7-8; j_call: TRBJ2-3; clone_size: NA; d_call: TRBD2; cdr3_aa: CASSFSGRGTDTQYF; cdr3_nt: TGTGCCAGCAGCTTTAGCGGGAGGGGCACAGATACGCAGTATTTT
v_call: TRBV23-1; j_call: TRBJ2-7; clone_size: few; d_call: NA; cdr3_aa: CASSQSRGGAWGEQYF; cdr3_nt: TGCGCCAGCAGTCAATCCAGGGGCGGAGCTTGGGGGGAGCAGTACTTC
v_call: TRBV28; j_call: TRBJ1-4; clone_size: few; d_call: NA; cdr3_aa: CASSSLLYGATNEKLFF; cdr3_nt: TGTGCCAGCAGTTCATTATTATACGGGGCAACTAATGAAAAACTGTTTTTT
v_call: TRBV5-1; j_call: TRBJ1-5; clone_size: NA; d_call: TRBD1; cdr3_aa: CASSLGQGEQPQHF; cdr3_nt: TGCGCCAGCAGCTTGGGACAGGGTGAACAGCCCCAGCATTTT
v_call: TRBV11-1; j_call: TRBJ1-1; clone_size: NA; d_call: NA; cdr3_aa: CASSSATWRGTEAFF; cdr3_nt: TGTGCCAGCAGCTCGGCGACATGGAGGGGTACTGAAGCTTTCTTT
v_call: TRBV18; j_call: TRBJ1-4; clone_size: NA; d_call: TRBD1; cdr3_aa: CASSRGQGKATNEKLFF; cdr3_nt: TGTGCCAGCTCTCGAGGACAGGGGAAAGCAACTAATGAAAAACTGTTTTTT
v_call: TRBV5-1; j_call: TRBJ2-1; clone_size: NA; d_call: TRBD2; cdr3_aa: CASSLPSGGVDEQFF; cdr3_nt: TGCGCCAGCAGCCTACCTAGCGGGGGAGTAGATGAGCAGTTCTTC
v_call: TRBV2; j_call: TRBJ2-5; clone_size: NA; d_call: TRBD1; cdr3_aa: CASTADRGTKQETQYF; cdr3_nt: TGTGCCAGCACGGCCGACAGGGGGACCAAACAAGAGACCCAGTACTTC
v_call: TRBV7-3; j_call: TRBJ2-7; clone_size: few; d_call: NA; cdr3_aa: CASSLYGSEQYF; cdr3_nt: TGTGCCAGCAGCTTATACGGTAGTGAGCAGTACTTC
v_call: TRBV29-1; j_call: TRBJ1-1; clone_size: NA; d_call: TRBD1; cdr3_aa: CSVESGQGSFF; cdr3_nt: TGCAGCGTTGAAAGCGGACAGGGTTCTTTCTTT
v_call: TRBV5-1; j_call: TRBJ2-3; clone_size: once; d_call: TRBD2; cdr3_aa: CASSRGGSDGEYF; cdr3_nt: TGCGCCAGCAGCCGGGGGGGATCCGATGGGGAGTATTTT
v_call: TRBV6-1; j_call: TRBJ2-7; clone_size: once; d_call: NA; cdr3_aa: CASSERLTGPSYEQYF; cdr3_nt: TGTGCCAGCAGTGAAAGGTTGACAGGCCCATCCTACGAGCAGTACTTC
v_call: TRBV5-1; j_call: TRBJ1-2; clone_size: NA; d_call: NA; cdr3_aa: CASSLNGDGYTF; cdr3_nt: TGCGCCAGCAGCTTGAATGGAGATGGCTACACCTTC
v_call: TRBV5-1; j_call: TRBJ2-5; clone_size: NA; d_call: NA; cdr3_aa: CASSVLGGPQETQYF; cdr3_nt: TGCGCCAGCAGCGTCCTGGGGGGGCCCCAAGAGACCCAGTACTTC
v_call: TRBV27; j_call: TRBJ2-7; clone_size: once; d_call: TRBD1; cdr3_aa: CASSRGQVYEQYF; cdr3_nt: TGTGCCAGCAGCCGAGGACAGGTCTACGAGCAGTACTTC
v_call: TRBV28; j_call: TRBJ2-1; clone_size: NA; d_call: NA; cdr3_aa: CASRPQGGAYSYNEQFF; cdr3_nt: TGTGCCAGCAGGCCCCAGGGTGGGGCTTACTCCTACAATGAGCAGTTCTTC
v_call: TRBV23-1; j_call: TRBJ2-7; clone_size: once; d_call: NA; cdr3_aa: CASSRPGLHYEQYF; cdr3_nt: TGCGCCAGCAGTCGCCCGGGACTGCACTACGAGCAGTACTTC
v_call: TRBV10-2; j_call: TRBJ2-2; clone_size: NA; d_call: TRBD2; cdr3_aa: CASMSSASGRTGELFF; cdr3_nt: TGCGCCAGCATGTCATCAGCGAGCGGGAGAACCGGGGAGCTGTTTTTT
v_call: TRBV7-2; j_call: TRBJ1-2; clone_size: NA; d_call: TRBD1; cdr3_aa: CASSLQGANYGYTF; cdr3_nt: TGTGCCAGCAGTTTACAGGGGGCTAACTATGGCTACACCTTC
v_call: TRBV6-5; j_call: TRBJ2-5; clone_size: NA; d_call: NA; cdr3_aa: CASSSFGSGEQTQYF; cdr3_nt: TGTGCCAGCAGTTCGTTCGGGTCCGGGGAGCAGACCCAGTACTTC
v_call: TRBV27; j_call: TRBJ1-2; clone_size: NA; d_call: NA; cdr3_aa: CASRAPEPPNYGYTF; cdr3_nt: TGTGCCAGCAGGGCCCCGGAGCCCCCCAACTATGGCTACACCTTC
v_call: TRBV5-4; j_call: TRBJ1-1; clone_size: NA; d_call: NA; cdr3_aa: CASRTVGLNTEAFF; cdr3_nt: TGTGCCAGCCGAACAGTAGGCCTGAACACTGAAGCTTTCTTT
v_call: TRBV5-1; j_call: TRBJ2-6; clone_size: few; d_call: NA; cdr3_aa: CASSEPGGTLTF; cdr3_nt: TGCGCCAGCAGCGAGCCAGGGGGGACCCTGACTTTC
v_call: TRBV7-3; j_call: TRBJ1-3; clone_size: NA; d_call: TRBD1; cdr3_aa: CASSPQTGVGGNTIYF; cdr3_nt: TGTGCCAGCAGCCCACAGACAGGGGTGGGTGGAAACACCATATATTTT
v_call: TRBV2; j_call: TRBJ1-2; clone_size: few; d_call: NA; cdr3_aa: CASTGQPNSPYGYTF; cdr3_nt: TGTGCCAGCACTGGACAGCCCAATTCCCCCTATGGCTACACCTTC
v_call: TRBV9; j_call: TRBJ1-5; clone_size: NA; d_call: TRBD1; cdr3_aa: CASSVGSGGAGQPQHF; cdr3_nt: TGTGCCAGCAGCGTTGGATCAGGGGGCGCGGGACAGCCCCAGCATTTT
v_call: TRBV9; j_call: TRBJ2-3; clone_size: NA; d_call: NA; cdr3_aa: CASSAQVIGADTQYF; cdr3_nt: TGTGCCAGCAGCGCACAGGTAATCGGTGCAGATACGCAGTATTTT
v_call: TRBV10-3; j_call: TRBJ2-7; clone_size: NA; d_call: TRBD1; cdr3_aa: CAIRGQSWKQYF; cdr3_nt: TGTGCCATCAGGGGACAGTCCTGGAAGCAGTACTTC
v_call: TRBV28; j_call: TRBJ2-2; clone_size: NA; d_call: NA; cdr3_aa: CASSLGTYTGELFF; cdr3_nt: TGTGCCAGCAGTTTAGGGACTTACACCGGGGAGCTGTTTTTT
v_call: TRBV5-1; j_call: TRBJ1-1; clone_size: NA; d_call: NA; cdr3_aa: CASSLIGRGSITEAFF; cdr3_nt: TGCGCCAGCAGCTTAATAGGGAGGGGGTCTATCACTGAAGCTTTCTTT
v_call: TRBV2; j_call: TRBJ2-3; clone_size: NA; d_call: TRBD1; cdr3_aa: CASSENQGAINTQYF; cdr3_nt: TGTGCCAGCAGTGAAAACCAGGGGGCCATTAATACGCAGTATTTT
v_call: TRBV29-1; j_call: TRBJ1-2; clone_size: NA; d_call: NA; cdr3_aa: CSVDTQIYGYTF; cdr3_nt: TGCAGCGTTGACACACAAATCTATGGCTACACCTTC
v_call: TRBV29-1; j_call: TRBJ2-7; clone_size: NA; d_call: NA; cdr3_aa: CSVGPGDYEQYF; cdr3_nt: TGCAGCGTTGGTCCAGGTGACTACGAGCAGTACTTC
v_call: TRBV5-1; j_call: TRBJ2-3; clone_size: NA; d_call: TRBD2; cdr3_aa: CASSLTPSGRFADTQYF; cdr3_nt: TGCGCCAGCAGCCTGACCCCTAGCGGGAGGTTCGCAGATACGCAGTATTTT
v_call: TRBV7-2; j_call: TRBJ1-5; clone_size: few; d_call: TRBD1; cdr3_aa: CASSDRTGNQPQHF; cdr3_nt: TGTGCCAGCAGCGATCGGACAGGGAATCAGCCCCAGCATTTT
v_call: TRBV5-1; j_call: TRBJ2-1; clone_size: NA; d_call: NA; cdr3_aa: CASSLGVTGDNEQFF; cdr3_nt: TGCGCCAGCAGCTTGGGAGTGACGGGGGACAATGAGCAGTTCTTC
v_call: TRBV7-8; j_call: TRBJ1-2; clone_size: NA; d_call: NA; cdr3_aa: CASSLKARAGPYGYTF; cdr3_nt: TGTGCCAGCAGCTTAAAGGCCCGCGCAGGCCCCTATGGCTACACCTTC
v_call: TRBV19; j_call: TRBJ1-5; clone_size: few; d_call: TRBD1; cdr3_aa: CASIGQGNQPQHF; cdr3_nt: TGTGCCAGTATAGGACAGGGGAATCAGCCCCAGCATTTT
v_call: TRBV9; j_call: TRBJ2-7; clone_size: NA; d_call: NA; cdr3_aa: CASSTRDSIYEQYF; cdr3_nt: TGTGCCAGCAGCACCCGGGACTCCATCTACGAGCAGTACTTC
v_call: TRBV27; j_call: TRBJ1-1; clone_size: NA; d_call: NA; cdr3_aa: CASSLAVDTEAFF; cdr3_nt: TGTGCCAGCAGTTTAGCAGTGGACACTGAAGCTTTCTTT
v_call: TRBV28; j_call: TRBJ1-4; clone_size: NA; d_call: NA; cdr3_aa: CASSSDIRGLFF; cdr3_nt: TGTGCCAGCAGTTCGGATATCCGGGGACTGTTTTTT
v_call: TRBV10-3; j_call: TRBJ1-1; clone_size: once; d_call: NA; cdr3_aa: CAIREGGEKAFF; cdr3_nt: TGTGCCATCAGAGAAGGGGGGGAGAAAGCTTTCTTT
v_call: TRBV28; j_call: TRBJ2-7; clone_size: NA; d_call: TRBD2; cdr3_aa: CASRTPTGGRSYEQYF; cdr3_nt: TGTGCCAGCAGAACTCCTACTGGCGGGAGATCATACGAGCAGTACTTC
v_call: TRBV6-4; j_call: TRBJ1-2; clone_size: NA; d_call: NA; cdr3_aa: CASSDSGGYGYTF; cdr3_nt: TGTGCCAGCAGTGACTCAGGGGGCTATGGCTACACCTTC
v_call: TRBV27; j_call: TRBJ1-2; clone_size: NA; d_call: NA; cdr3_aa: CASSFSQFDGYTF; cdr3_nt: TGTGCCAGCAGTTTTTCACAGTTCGATGGCTACACCTTC
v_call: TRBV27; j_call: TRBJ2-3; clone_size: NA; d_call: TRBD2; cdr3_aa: CASSLTSGGADTQYF; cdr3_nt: TGTGCCAGCAGTTTGACTAGCGGGGGGGCGGATACGCAGTATTTT
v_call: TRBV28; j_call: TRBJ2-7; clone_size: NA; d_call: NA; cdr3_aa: CASSLERTYEQYF; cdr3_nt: TGTGCCAGCAGTTTAGAGCGGACCTACGAGCAGTACTTC
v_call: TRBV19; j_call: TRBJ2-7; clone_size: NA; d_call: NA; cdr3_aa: CASSSDSPREQYF; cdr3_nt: TGTGCCAGTAGTTCAGACTCCCCTCGCGAGCAGTACTTC
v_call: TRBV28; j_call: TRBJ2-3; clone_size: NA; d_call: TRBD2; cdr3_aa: CASRHPGLARDTQYF; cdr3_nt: TGTGCCAGCAGACACCCGGGACTAGCGCGGGATACGCAGTATTTT
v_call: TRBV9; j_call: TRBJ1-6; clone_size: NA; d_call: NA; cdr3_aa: CASSVQGNYNSPLHF; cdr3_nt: TGTGCCAGCAGCGTCCAGGGGAATTATAATTCACCCCTCCACTTT
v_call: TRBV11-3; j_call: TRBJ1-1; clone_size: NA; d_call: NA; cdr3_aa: CASSGSPGGNTEAFF; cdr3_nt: TGTGCCAGCAGCGGATCGCCAGGAGGGAACACTGAAGCTTTCTTT
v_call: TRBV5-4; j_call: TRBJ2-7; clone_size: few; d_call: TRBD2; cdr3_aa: CASSLPGLAGDGEQYF; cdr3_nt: TGTGCCAGCAGTTTACCGGGACTAGCGGGAGACGGCGAGCAGTACTTC
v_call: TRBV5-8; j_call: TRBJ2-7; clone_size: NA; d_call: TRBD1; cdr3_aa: CASRLRGQGANYEQYF; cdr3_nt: TGTGCCAGCAGACTCCGGGGGCAGGGGGCTAACTACGAGCAGTACTTC
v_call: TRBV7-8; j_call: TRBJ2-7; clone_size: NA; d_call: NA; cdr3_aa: CASSLLRRGPGEQYF; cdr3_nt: TGTGCCAGCAGCTTATTGAGGAGGGGGCCAGGGGAGCAGTACTTC
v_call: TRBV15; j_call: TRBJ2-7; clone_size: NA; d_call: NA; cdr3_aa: CATSRVRPGARIHPYEQYF; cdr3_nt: TGTGCCACCAGCAGAGTTCGACCAGGGGCCCGAATACATCCCTACGAGCAGTACTTC
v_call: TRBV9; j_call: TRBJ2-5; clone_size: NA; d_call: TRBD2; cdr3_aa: CASSVSSGGALQYF; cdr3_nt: TGTGCCAGCAGCGTGTCGAGCGGGGGGGCGCTCCAGTACTTC
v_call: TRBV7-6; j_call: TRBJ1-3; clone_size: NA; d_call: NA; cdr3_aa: CASSLVSRGGNTIYF; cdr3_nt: TGTGCCAGCAGCTTAGTAAGCAGGGGAGGAAACACCATATATTTT